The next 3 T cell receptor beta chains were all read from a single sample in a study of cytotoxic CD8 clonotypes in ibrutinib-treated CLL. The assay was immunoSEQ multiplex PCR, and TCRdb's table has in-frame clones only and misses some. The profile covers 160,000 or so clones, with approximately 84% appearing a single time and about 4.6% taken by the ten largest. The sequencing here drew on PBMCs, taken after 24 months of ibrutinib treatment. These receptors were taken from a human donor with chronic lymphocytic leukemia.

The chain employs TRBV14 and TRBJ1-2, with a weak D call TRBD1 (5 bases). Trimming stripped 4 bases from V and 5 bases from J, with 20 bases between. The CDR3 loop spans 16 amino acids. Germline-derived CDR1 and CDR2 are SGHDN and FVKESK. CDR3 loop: CASSPLPGPDTYGYTF. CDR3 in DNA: TGTGCCAGCAGCCCCCTCCCGGGGCCCGATACTTATGGCTACACCTTC.

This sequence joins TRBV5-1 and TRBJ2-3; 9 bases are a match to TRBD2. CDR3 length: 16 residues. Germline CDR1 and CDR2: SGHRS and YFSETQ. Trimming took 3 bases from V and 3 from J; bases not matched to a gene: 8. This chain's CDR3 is CASSSPGLALTDTQYF. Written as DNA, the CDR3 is TGCGCCAGCAGCTCCCCGGGACTAGCTTTGACAGATACGCAGTATTTT. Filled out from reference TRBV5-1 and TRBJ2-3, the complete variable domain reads KAGVTQTPRYLIKTRGQQVTLSCSPISGHRSVSWYQQTPGQGLQFLFEYFSETQRNKGNFPGRFSGRQFSNSRSEMNVSTLELGDSALYLCASSSPGLALTDTQYFGPGTRLTVL.

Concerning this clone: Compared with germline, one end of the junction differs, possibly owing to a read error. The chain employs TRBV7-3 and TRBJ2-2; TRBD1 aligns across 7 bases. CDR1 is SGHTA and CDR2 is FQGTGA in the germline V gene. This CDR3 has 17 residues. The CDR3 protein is CASSLTFDRANTGELFF. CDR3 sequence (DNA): TGTGCCAGCAGCCTAACGTTCGACAGGGCGAACACCGGGGAGCTGTTTTTT.